This TCR beta chain is drawn from a study of OX40 agonist ivuxolimab in advanced cancers. Study outcomes and limitations: Partial responders at 0.1-3.0 mg/kg showed near-lowest clonal expansion. CD4+ T cells averaged fewer expanded clones than CD8+ T cells.

V was shortened by 4 bases and J by 5 bases, with 6 bases between the two germline ends. The CDR3 runs to 12 residues. CDR1 is SGHRS and CDR2 is YFSETQ in the germline V gene. Cycle 7 day 1, cycle 4 day 1, and baseline were the timepoints at which blood was sampled. Sequencing was performed with immunoSEQ multiplex PCR; in TCRdb, only in-frame clones are kept and a portion is missing. The table shows tens of thousands of clones, with 65% to 90% occurring only once. Details on this clone: Its target is unknown.

The chain combines TRBV5-1 with TRBJ2-2; D call uncertain. The TCR originated in an adult with an advanced solid tumor such as melanoma, head and neck, liver or kidney cancer. The source material was CD4+ or CD8+ T cells sorted from blood, sampled in a trial of the OX40 agonist ivuxolimab. The CDR3 DNA reads as TGCGCCAGCAGCGGATTTACCGGGGAGCTGTTTTTT. Translation: CASSGFTGELFF.